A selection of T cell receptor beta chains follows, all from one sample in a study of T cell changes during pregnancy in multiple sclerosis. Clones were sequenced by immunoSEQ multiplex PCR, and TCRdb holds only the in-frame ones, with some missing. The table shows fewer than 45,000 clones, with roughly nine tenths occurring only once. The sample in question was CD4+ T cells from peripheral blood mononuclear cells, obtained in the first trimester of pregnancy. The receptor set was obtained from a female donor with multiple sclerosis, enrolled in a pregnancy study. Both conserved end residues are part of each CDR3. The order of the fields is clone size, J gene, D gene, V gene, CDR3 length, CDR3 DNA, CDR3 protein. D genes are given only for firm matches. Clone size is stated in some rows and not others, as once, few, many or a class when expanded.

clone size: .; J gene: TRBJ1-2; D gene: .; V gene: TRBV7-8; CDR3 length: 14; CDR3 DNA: TGTGCCAGCAGCTTAGCAGGGGGGGACTATGGCTACACCTTC; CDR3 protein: CASSLAGGDYGYTF
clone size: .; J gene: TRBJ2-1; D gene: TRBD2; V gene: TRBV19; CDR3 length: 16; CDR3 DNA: TGTGCCAGTACTCTGAGGCTAGCGGGAGGAAGGGACGAGCAGTTCTTC; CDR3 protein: CASTLRLAGGRDEQFF
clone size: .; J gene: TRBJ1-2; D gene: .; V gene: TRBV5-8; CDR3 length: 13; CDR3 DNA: TGTGCCAGCAGCTTGGGGCAACATTACGGCTACACCTTC; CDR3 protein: CASSLGQHYGYTF
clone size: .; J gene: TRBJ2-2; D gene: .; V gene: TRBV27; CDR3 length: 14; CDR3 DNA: TGTGCCAGCAGTTCGACAGGTTCCGCCGGGGAGCTGTTTTTT; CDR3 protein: CASSSTGSAGELFF
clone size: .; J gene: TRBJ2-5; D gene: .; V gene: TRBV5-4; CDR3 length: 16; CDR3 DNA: TGTGCCAGCAGCTTGGGGGGGTTGGAGGGTGTGGAGACCCAGTACTTC; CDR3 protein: CASSLGGLEGVETQYF
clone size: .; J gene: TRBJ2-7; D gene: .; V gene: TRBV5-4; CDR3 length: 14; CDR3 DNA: TGTGCCAGCAGCTTGGGCGGGACAGCCTACGAGCAGTACTTC; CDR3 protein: CASSLGGTAYEQYF
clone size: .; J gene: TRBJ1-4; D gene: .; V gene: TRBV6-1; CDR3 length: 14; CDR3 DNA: TGTGCCAGCAGCCTCGGGGGGACTAATGAAAAACTGTTTTTT; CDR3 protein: CASSLGGTNEKLFF
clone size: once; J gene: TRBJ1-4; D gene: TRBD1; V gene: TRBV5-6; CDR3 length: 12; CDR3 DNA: TGTGCCAGCAGCTCCCGGGACAGGGTCGGGATTTTT; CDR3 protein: CASSSRDRVGIF
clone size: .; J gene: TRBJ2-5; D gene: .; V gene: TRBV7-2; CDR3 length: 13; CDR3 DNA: TGTGCCAGCAGCTTAGTACGGTCGGGGACCCAGTACTTC; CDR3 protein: CASSLVRSGTQYF
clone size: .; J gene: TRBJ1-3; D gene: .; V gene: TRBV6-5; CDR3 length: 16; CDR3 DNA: TGTGCCAGCAGTTACTCGCCTAGGGGCTCTGGAAACACCATATATTTT; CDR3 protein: CASSYSPRGSGNTIYF
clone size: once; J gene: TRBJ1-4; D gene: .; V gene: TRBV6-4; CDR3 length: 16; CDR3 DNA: TGTGCCAGCAGTCCCTCTGGGGCGGCAACTAATGAAAAACTGTTTTTT; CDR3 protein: CASSPSGAATNEKLFF
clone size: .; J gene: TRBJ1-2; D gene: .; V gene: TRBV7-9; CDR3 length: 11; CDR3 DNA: TGTGCCAGCAGTTATAACTATGGCTACACCTTC; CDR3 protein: CASSYNYGYTF
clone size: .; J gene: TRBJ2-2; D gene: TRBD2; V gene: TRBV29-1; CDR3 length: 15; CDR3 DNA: TGCAGCGCGGGGAGGGGCGGGGGTAACACCGGGGAGCTGTTTTTT; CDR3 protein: CSAGRGGGNTGELFF
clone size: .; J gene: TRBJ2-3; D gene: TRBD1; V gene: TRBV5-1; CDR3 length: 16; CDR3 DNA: TGCGCCAGCAGCTTGTCGACAGGGTCGTCCACAGATACGCAGTATTTT; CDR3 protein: CASSLSTGSSTDTQYF
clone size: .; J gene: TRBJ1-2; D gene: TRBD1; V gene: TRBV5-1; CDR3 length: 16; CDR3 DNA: TGCGCCAGCAGCTTGGGCCGGGACAGGGTTGCCTATGGCTACACCTTC; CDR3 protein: CASSLGRDRVAYGYTF
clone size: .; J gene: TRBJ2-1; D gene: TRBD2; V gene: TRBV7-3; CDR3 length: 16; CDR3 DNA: TGTGCCAGCAGCCCCCAAGCTAGCGGGGGGGTGAGTGAGCAGTTCTTC; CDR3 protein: CASSPQASGGVSEQFF
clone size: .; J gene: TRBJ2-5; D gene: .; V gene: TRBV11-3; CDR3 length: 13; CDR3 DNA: TGTGCCAGCAGCCGAGGGAGTGGAGAGACCCAGTACTTC; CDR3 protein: CASSRGSGETQYF
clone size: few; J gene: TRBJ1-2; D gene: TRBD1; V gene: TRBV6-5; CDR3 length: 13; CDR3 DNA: TGTGCCAGCAGCGAGGGCAGGGGGAATGGCTACACCTTC; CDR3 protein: CASSEGRGNGYTF
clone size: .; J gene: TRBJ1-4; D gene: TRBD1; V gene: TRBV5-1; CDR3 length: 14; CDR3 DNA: TGCGCCAGCAGCCCGGGACAGGGAGACGAAAAACTGTTTTTT; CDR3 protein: CASSPGQGDEKLFF
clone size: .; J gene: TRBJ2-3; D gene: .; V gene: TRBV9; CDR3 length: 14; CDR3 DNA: TGTGCCAGCAAAAGTGGTGAGGACACAGATACGCAGTATTTT; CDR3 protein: CASKSGEDTDTQYF
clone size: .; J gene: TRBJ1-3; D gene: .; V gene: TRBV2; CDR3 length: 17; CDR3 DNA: TGTGCCAGCAGTGGGTTATCTGGGCGTAACTCTGGAAACACCATATATTTT; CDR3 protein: CASSGLSGRNSGNTIYF
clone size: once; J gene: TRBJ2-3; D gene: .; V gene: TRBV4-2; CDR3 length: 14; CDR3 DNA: TGTGCCAGCAGCCAAGGCAGCGCTGGAGATACGCAGTATTTT; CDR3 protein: CASSQGSAGDTQYF
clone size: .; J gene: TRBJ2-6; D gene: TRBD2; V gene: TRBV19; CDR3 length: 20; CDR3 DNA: TGTGCCAGTAGTATATCGGGACTAGCGGGACTCAGCTCTGGGGCCAACGTCCTGACTTTC; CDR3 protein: CASSISGLAGLSSGANVLTF
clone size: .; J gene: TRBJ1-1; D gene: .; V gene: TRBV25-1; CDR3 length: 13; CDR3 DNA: TGTGCCAGCAGGACAGAATATAACACTGAAGCTTTCTTT; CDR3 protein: CASRTEYNTEAFF
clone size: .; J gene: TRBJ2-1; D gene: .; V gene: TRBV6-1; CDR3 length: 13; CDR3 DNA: TGTGCCAGCAGTGGCGGGACCTCCGATGAGCAGTTCTTC; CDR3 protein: CASSGGTSDEQFF
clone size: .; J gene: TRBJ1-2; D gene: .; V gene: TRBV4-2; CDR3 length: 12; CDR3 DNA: TGTGCCAGCAGCCAAGTTTGGGGCGGCTACACCTTC; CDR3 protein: CASSQVWGGYTF
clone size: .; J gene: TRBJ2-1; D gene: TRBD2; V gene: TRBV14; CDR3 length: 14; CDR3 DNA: TGTGCCAGCAGCCAAAATTGGGGAGGGAATGAGCAGTTCTTC; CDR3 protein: CASSQNWGGNEQFF
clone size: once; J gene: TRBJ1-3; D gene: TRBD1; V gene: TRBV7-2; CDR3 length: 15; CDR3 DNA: TGTGCCAGCAGCCCGCGACAGGGGGCTGGAAACACCATATATTTT; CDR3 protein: CASSPRQGAGNTIYF
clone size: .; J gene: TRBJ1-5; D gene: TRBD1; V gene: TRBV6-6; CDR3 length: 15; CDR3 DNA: TGTGCCAGCAGTTATCTGGGACAGGCCAATCAGCCCCAGCATTTT; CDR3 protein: CASSYLGQANQPQHF
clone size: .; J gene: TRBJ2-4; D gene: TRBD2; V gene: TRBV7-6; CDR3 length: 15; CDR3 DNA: TGTGCCAGCAGCTCGACTAGCGGTGTCGGGAACATTCAGTACTTC; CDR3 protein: CASSSTSGVGNIQYF
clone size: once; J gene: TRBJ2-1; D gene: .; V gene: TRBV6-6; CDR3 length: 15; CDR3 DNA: TGTGCCAGCGACCAACAGGGGAGGCTTCGGTCTGAGCAGTTCTTC; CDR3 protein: CASDQQGRLRSEQFF
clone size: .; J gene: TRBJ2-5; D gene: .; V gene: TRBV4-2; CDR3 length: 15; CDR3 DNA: TGTGCCAGCAGCCAAGGACTGCCCAGGGGAGAGACCCAGTACTTC; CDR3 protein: CASSQGLPRGETQYF
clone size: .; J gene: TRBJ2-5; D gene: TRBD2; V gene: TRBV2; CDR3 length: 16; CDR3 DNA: TGTGCCAGCAGTGAAGGAGAGTGGGAGGGCCTGGAGACCCAGTACTTC; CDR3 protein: CASSEGEWEGLETQYF
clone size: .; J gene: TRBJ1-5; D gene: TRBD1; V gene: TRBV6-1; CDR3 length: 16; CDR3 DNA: TGTGCCAGCAGTGAGTTCCGGGACAGGAACAATCAGCCCCAGCATTTT; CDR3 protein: CASSEFRDRNNQPQHF
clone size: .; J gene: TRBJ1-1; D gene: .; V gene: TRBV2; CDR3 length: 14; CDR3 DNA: TGTGCCAGCAGACCCGGGGGGGCGAACACTGAAGCTTTCTTT; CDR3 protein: CASRPGGANTEAFF